One sample yielded the 20 T cell receptor beta chains listed below, sequenced in a study of T cell responses to AZD1222 COVID-19 vaccine (dated by TCRdb to the early 2020s). The time point label here, explained by the study, means: about 28 days (+/-7) after the second vaccine dose. Library preparation was by the immunoSEQ multiplex PCR assay. This is the immuneACCESS table as TCRdb keeps it, with only in-frame sequences that have V and J called. A part of the clones is gone; compared with another copy, unresolved V genes explain less than half, and the rest is unexplained. A total of around 96,000 clones appear in this sample, 86% of them only once. The top ten constitute 5.6% of the sample. This material consisted of peripheral blood, taken 28 days after the second AZD1222 dose. All receptors come from an adult who received the AZD1222 COVID-19 vaccine.

The chain recombines TRBV2 with TRBJ1-5, with D hard to call. The CDR3 extends over 12 amino acids. Trimming took off 6 bases at V and 8 bases at J, with 11 bases between the two ends. Germline CDR1 is SNHLY and CDR2 is FYNNEI. The CDR3 sequence is CASRGGGKPQHF. In DNA, the CDR3 is TGTGCCAGCAGGGGTGGAGGGAAGCCCCAGCATTTT.

The chain couples TRBV7-3 to TRBJ2-7; D is possibly TRBD1 or TRBD2 (5 bases each). This CDR3 has 13 amino acids. Germline V CDR1 and CDR2: SGHTA, FQGTGA. V lost 0 bases to trimming and J lost 6 bases, with 9 bases between them. CDR3 protein: CASSLTGRSEQYF. The CDR3 coding sequence is TGTGCCAGCAGCTTAACGGGACGGAGCGAGCAGTACTTC.

This chain connects TRBV7-2 to TRBJ2-5; D is ambiguous. This CDR3 is 14 amino acids long. The V end was cut by 7 bases, the J end by 2 bases, with 14 bases between. Germline V gene data show CDR1 as SGHTA and CDR2 as FQGNSA. CDR3 DNA: TGTGCCAGCACCACAAGGTCGGTTCAAGAGACCCAGTACTTC. Protein sequence: CASTTRSVQETQYF.

The table lists this clone with a count of one. This chain joins TRBV11-3 and TRBJ2-7; tentatively, D is TRBD1 (5 bases). The CDR3 loop spans 13 amino acids. The germline CDR1 and CDR2 sequences are SGHNT and YENEEA. V was clipped by 3 bases and J by 5 bases, with 11 bases between them. The CDR3 nucleotides are TGTGCCAGCAGCTTGTCAGGGAACCACGAGCAGTACTTC. Its protein is CASSLSGNHEQYF.

The V and J genes are TRBV7-2 and TRBJ2-7, with D possibly matching TRBD1 (6 bases). The CDR3 covers 14 residues. Germline CDR1 SGHTA, CDR2 FQGNSA. V gave up 3 bases and J gave up 0 bases, with 9 bases separating them. CDR3 DNA sequence: TGTGCCAGCAGCTTTTTGGACAGCTCCTACGAGCAGTACTTC. Translation: CASSFLDSSYEQYF.

This chain links TRBV18 with TRBJ2-3, with 12 bases that match TRBD2. Germline V CDR1 and CDR2: KGHSH, LQKENI. CDR3 length equals 17 residues. J gave up 1 base and V 3 bases, and 5 bases lay outside the gene matches. This CDR3 reads CASSPRRTSGGTDTQYF. The CDR3 nucleotides read TGTGCCAGCTCACCCCGGAGGACTAGCGGGGGCACAGATACGCAGTATTTT.

J is TRBJ2-2 and V is TRBV7-7; D unresolved. The V end was cut by 8 bases, the J end by 8 bases, with 15 bases between. CDR1 and CDR2 from the germline V gene are SSHAT and FNYEAQ (reference sequence). The CDR3 length is 13 residues. This CDR3 is CASSARLGGELFF. The CDR3, as DNA: TGTGCCAGCTCCGCACGCTTAGGGGGGGAGCTGTTTTTT.

This chain connects TRBV19 to TRBJ1-2; D is possibly TRBD1 (5 bases). Germline CDR1 is LNHDA and CDR2 is SQIVND (reference sequence). Deletions cut 3 bases from V and 6 bases from J, with 17 bases between. The CDR3 loop spans 15 amino acids. This chain's CDR3 is CASSITGLKGNGYTF. CDR3 sequence (DNA): TGTGCCAGTAGTATTACAGGTCTTAAGGGGAATGGCTACACCTTC. Full variable domain (outside the CDR3, taken from reference TRBV19 and TRBJ1-2): DGGITQSPKYLFRKEGQNVTLSCEQNLNHDAMYWYRQDPGQGLRLIYYSQIVNDFQKGDIAEGYSVSREKKESFPLTVTSAQKNPTAFYLCASSITGLKGNGYTFGSGTRLTVV.

The chain uses TRBV19 and TRBJ1-4; 9 nucleotides line up with TRBD1. CDR1 and CDR2 from the germline V gene are LNHDA and SQIVND (reference sequence). Losses at the gene ends were 4 bases for V and 7 bases for J; bases not matched to a gene: 7. The CDR3 totals 15 residues. The CDR3, as DNA: TGTGCCAGTAGTACACGACAGGGGGTCGGTGAAAAACTGTTTTTT. Its translation is CASSTRQGVGEKLFF.

V gene TRBV7-8 combines with J gene TRBJ2-3; maybe TRBD1 (5 bases). With 0 bases removed from V and 3 bases from J, the gap between germline ends came to 10 bases. The CDR3 extends over 15 amino acids. Germline V gene sequence: CDR1 SGHVS, CDR2 FQNEAQ. The CDR3 is CASSLAWQGTDTQYF. DNA for the CDR3: TGTGCCAGCAGCTTAGCGTGGCAGGGAACAGATACGCAGTATTTT.

The rearrangement joins TRBV24-1 to TRBJ2-7, with 9 bases that match TRBD1. The germline gives CDR1 KGHDR, CDR2 SFDVKD. Unmatched junction bases numbered 12, after V lost 4 bases and J lost 3 bases. This CDR3 contains 17 residues. In nucleotides, the CDR3 is TGTGCCACCAGTGAAGGGACAGGGACGCGGTTTGGCTACGAGCAGTACTTC. Protein product: CATSEGTGTRFGYEQYF.

This chain uses TRBV28 with TRBJ1-4, with a possible D match to TRBD1 (5 bases). CDR3 length: 14 residues. Per the germline V gene, CDR1 is MDHEN and CDR2 is SYDVKM. V was cut by 3 bases and J by 7 bases, with 12 bases left in between. The CDR3 DNA sequence: TGTGCCAGCAGTTTGGGGGGTAGGGGTGAAAAACTGTTTTTT. It encodes CASSLGGRGEKLFF.

This sequence joins TRBV10-1 and TRBJ1-4, with TRBD1 identical over 7 bases. Germline CDR1 WNHNN, CDR2 SYGVQD (reference sequence). Trimming at V came to 7 bases and at J to 5 bases, leaving 16 bases not matched to a gene. This CDR3 is built from 17 residues. The CDR3 DNA reads as TGCGCCAGCACGGCGACTGTGGACGGGACAGAAAATGAAAAACTGTTTTTT. Encoded protein: CASTATVDGTENEKLFF.

In its sample, this clone was seen a few times. The chain combines TRBV19 with TRBJ2-7; 12 nucleotides line up with TRBD1. V gave up 3 bases and J gave up 5 bases; unmatched junction bases: 17. This CDR3 spans 19 amino acids. Germline V gene data show CDR1 as LNHDA and CDR2 as SQIVND (reference sequence). In DNA form, the CDR3 reads TGTGCCAGTAGTATCTCGACAAACCCGCCGGGACAGGGGGCACACGAGCAGTACTTC. Translation: CASSISTNPPGQGAHEQYF. Combining the CDR3 with reference TRBV19 and TRBJ2-7 gives the whole variable domain DGGITQSPKYLFRKEGQNVTLSCEQNLNHDAMYWYRQDPGQGLRLIYYSQIVNDFQKGDIAEGYSVSREKKESFPLTVTSAQKNPTAFYLCASSISTNPPGQGAHEQYFGPGTRLTVT.

The chain links TRBV19 to TRBJ2-1, with TRBD2 as a possible D gene (6 bases). V was clipped by 3 bases and J by 0 bases, with 15 bases between them. The V gene's germline CDR1 is LNHDA and CDR2 SQIVND (reference sequence). CDR3 length: 17 amino acids. The DNA of the CDR3 is TGTGCCAGTAGTATTCGGCGGGACTCCGGCTCCTACAATGAGCAGTTCTTC. It specifies CASSIRRDSGSYNEQFF.

V is TRBV27 and J is TRBJ2-2, with TRBD2 identical over 8 bases. J gave up 4 bases and V 5 bases, and 3 bases lay outside the gene matches. CDR1 is MNHEY, CDR2 SMNVEV, per germline (reference sequence). This CDR3 region has 14 residues. The CDR3 region has the DNA TGTGCCAGCAGTCCAGGACTAGCCACCGGGGAGCTGTTTTTT. Translated: CASSPGLATGELFF.

The chain recombines TRBV28 with TRBJ1-2, with D uncertain. The CDR3 loop spans 13 amino acids. In germline, CDR1 is MDHEN, CDR2 SYDVKM. Trimming removed 2 bases from V and 3 bases from J, with 7 bases in between. CDR3 sequence: CASSLAGYYGYTF. In DNA form, the CDR3 reads TGTGCCAGCAGTTTAGCCGGATACTATGGCTACACCTTC.

This sequence joins TRBV2 and TRBJ1-5; D is ambiguous. The ends were cut back, 3 bases at V and 2 bases at J, with 8 bases in the middle. Germline V gene lookup returns CDR1 SNHLY and CDR2 FYNNEI. This CDR3 region has 14 residues. CDR3 coding DNA: TGTGCCAGCAGTGATCGGACGCGCAATCAGCCCCAGCATTTT. It translates to CASSDRTRNQPQHF.

The chain combines TRBV4-2 with TRBJ1-2, with a possible D match to TRBD1 (6 bases). The CDR3 extends over 15 amino acids. Between the trimmed V and J ends, which lost 0 bases and 3 bases, there was a span of 11 bases. In germline, CDR1 is LGHNA, CDR2 YNFKEQ. The CDR3 is CASSQDGSGDYGYTF. CDR3 coding DNA: TGTGCCAGCAGCCAAGACGGATCAGGGGACTATGGCTACACCTTC.

The CDR3 DNA sequence: TGTGCCAGCAGCTCCGGAGGACAGGGTTACCAAGAGACCCAGTACTTC. Translation gives CASSSGGQGYQETQYF. The chain links TRBV11-2 to TRBJ2-5; 8 bases line up with TRBD1. After removal of 4 bases from V and 0 bases from J, the junction contained 7 bases not matched to a gene. The CDR3 length is 16 residues. Germline V gives CDR1 SGHAT, CDR2 FQNNGV.